The entry that follows covers one TCR beta chain sequence. Antigen: not known. This entry comes from a study of OX40 agonist ivuxolimab in advanced cancers. For the study at large: From about 20 to 80 years was the age range, with a mean of approximately 58 years, and about 83% were male. Study-wide results and caveats: At doses 0.1 to 3.0 mg/kg, CD4+ and CD8+ clones expanded.

The CDR3 spans 14 residues. Germline loops: CDR1 GTSNPN, CDR2 SVGIG (reference sequence). Trimming took 5 bases from V and 0 from J, leaving 11 bases between them. Assay: immunoSEQ multiplex PCR; the TCRdb copy retains only in-frame clones and omits some. This sample has under 90,000 clones, with approximately 80% found just once. The chain uses TRBV30 and TRBJ2-1; D may be TRBD1 or TRBD2 (5 bases each). Sequencing was performed on CD4+ or CD8+ T cells sorted from blood, taken in a trial of the OX40 agonist ivuxolimab. The receptor was derived from an adult with an advanced solid tumor such as melanoma, head and neck, liver or kidney cancer. CDR3 loop: CAWGSGSSYNEQFF. The CDR3 DNA follows: TGTGCCTGGGGGTCAGGGAGCTCCTACAATGAGCAGTTCTTC. The full variable domain, with the rest looked up from reference TRBV30 and TRBJ2-1, is SQTIHQWPATLVQPVGSPLSLECTVEGTSNPNLYWYRQAAGRGLQLLFYSVGIGQISSEVPQNLSASRPQDRQFILSSKKLLLSDSGFYLCAWGSGSSYNEQFFGPGTRLTVL.